The clone carrying this TCR beta chain was counted only a few times. Antigen unknown. Time point in this sample: persistent/refractory GD, antithyroid drugs over 5 years with positive TRAb. From RNA extracted from PBMCs, the TCR library was made. As a group, patients came from one endocrinology department in Xi'an, China. TCR beta libraries were built with iRepertoire HTBI primers and Arm-PCR of CDR3 regions. TCRdb used MiXCR to reprocess the multiplex PCR reads, holding one entry per CDR3 protein. This table holds roughly 300,000 distinct CDR3 sequences, 20% found once. The germline V gene encodes CDR1 MNHEY and CDR2 SMNVEV (reference sequence). The CDR3 is 15 residues long. Trimming took off 6 bases at V and 5 bases at J, with 19 bases between the two ends. The data were obtained in a study of regulatory T cells in long-lasting Graves disease. Study background: The criterion for persistent Graves' disease was over 5 years of antithyroid drugs with positive TSH receptor antibodies. Study-wide results and caveats: Accuracy was possibly reduced by small sample size. Persistent Graves' disease cases displayed lower TCR diversity than newly diagnosed ones.

Specimen: peripheral blood mononuclear cells (PBMCs), collected when the disease was refractory, from a patient treated with antithyroid drugs. V is TRBV27 and J is TRBJ1-1, with D tentatively TRBD1 (6 bases). This receptor was taken from a female donor with Graves disease. The CDR3 DNA follows: TGTGCCAGCAGGGGATATAACAGGGTTTTGACTGAAGCTTTCTTT. Amino acids: CASRGYNRVLTEAFF.